This T cell receptor beta chain was identified during a study of cytomegalovirus exposure and HLA in healthy donors. Looking at the study overall: Some 91 million unique TCRs from HLA-typed donors were held in an early release of data.

PCR used 60 Vbeta primers and 13 Jbeta primers. The table came from immunoSEQ multiplex PCR; TCRdb's copy has only in-frame clones and leaves some out. The repertoire consists of fewer than 250,000 clones, with roughly four fifths occurring once and the leading ten covering 0.22%. Concerning this clone itself: The antigen is not known.

Whole-study findings and limits: Presence/absence analyses assumed roughly uniform sequencing depth across donors, which may not hold.

V was clipped by 8 bases and J by 0 bases, with 14 bases between them. Germline assignment: CDR1 MNHEY and CDR2 SMNVEV (reference sequence). The CDR3 covers 14 residues. The source material was PBMCs. The V and J genes are TRBV27 and TRBJ2-7; TRBD2 is a possible D gene (6 bases). The receptor was derived from a girl aged 2-15 years in good health and CMV-seronegative. The CDR3 sequence is CASRRDGSSYEQYF. The CDR3 DNA reads as TGTGCCAGCCGTCGAGACGGGAGCTCCTACGAGCAGTACTTC.